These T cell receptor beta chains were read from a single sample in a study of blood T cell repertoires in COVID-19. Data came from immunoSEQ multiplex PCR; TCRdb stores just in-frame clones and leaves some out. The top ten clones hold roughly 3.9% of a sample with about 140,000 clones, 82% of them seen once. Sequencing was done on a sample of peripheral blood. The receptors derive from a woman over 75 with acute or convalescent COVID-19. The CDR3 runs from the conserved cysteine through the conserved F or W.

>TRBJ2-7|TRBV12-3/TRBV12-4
CASSLTAAYEQYF
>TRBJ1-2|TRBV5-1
CASSSPGQIYGYTF
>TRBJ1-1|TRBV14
CASDPGLNTEAFF
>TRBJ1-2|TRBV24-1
CATSARGALHGYTF
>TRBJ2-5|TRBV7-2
CASSLGAVAGWAYF
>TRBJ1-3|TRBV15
CATSRGRISGTTIYF
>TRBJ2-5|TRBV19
CASSNSHRVGETQYF
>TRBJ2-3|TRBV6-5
CASSYGGGVADTQYF
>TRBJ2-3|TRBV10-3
CAIKGGAADTQYF
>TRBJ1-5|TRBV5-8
CASSPLSTRSQHF
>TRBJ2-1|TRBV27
CASSSTSGRADEQFF
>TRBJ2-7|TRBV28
CATQGGPTYEQYF
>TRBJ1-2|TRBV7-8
CASSFYAPGLDYGYTF
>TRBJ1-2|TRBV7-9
CASSPGRDRGANYGYTF
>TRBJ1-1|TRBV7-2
CASSLGPGERAFF
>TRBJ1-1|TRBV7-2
CASSSGTGPGNTEAFF
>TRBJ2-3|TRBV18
CASSATQGNGTDTQYF
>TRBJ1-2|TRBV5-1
CASSLGVGGNYGYTF
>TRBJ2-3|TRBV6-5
CASRQDRVMGTQYF
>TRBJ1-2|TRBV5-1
CASSFQGPRWDGYTF
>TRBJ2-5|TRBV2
CASFGAGQETQYF
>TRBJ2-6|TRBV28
CASSPPWGTGDSGANVLTF
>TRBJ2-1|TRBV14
CASSQTGASRINEQFF
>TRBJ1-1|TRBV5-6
CASSFGTGSVNTEAFF
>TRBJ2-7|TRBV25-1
CASTPSGEGCEQYF
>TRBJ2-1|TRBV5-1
CASSWSGSGSYNEQFF
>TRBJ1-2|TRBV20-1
CSASRSGGSYGYTF
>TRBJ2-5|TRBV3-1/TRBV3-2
CASSQDISGSRAQYF
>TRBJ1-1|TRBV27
CASSLVGGFNTEAFF
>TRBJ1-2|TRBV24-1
CATSVSGFDGYTF
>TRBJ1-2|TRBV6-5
CASRAGNYGYTF
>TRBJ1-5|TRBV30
CAWSPHGNQPQHF
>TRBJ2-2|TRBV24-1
CATSENTGFYYGELFF
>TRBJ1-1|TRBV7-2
CASSLPTRQGNTEAFF
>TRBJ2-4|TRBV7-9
CASIPQQGSKNIQYF
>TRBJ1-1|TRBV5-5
CASSLVGGTLVAFF
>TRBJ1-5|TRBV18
CASSPGLRGNNQPQHF
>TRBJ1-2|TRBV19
CASKNRGYGYTF
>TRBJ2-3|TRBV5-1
CASSLAGTSGPDTQYF
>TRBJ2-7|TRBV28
CASSLTGTGTEQYF
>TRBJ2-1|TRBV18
CASSPLAAEPFEQFF
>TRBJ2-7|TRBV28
CASMGRGLVDEQYF
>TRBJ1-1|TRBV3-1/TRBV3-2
CASSLTTGSTEAFF
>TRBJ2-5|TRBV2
CASSVDRGETQYF
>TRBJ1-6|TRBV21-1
CASSKALLRGMQGPYNSPLHF